The T cell receptor beta chain described here comes from a study of T-cell memory formation after mild COVID-19. Study-wide findings and caveats: While clones contracting from day 15 to 85 were balanced between CD4 and CD8, later expanders leaned CD4+. Certain responding clones were present in pre-infection memory, suggesting participation of cross-reactive memory. The CD4+ clones that contracted clustered mainly within CM and EM, and the CD8+ clones concentrated in EMRA.

The table lists this clonotype with a few counts. The antigen is undetermined. This CDR3 has 14 residues. V gave up 5 bases and J gave up 4 bases; unmatched junction bases: 3. Germline values: CDR1 DFQATT, CDR2 SNEGSKA (reference sequence). TCRdb analysed the 5' RACE reads with MiXCR anew, one entry per CDR3 protein. The table records around 210,000 distinct CDR3 sequences, just over 9.5% of them present only once. This receptor was taken from a man aged 18 to 29 who had mild COVID-19 (a few samples of this study predate the infection). Cell type and time point are not known. Material: PBMCs or a T cell subset sorted from them (not recorded which). The chain links TRBV20-1 to TRBJ2-3, with TRBD2 identical over 13 bases. The CDR3 protein is CSASGTSGADTQYF. The CDR3 DNA follows: TGCAGTGCTTCCGGGACTAGCGGGGCAGATACGCAGTATTTT.